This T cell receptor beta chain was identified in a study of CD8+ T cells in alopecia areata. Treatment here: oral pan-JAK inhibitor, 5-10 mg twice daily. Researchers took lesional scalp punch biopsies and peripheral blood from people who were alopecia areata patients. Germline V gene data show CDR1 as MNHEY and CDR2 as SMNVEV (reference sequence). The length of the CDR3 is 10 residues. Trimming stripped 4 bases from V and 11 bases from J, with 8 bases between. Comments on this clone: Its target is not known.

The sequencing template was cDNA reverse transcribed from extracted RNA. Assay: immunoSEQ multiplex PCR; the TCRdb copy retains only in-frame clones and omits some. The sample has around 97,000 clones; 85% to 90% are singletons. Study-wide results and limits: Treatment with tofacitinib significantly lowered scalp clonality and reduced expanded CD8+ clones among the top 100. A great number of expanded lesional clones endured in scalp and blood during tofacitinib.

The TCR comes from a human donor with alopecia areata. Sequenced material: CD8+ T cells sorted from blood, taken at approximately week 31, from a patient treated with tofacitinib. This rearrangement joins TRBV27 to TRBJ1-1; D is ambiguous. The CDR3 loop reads CASSYFPAFF. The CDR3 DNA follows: TGTGCCAGCAGTTACTTTCCGGCTTTCTTT.